Below, 30 T cell receptor beta chains from the same sample are listed, as sequenced in a study of vaccination effects on CD4 cells after COVID-19. Method: immunoSEQ multiplex PCR; TCRdb's copy keeps in-frame clones and lacks some. The data hold about 54,000 clones, with more than 60% observed a single time. Antigens for these TCRs are unknown. Antigen-specific CD4+ T cells were expanded (with viral peptide pools) by the ViraFEST assay ahead of sequencing. Investigators separated out CD4+ T cells once around nine days of culture had passed. Nucleocapsid antibody tests were negative, and the vaccine recipients had no prior SARS-CoV-2 infection. This specimen consisted of CD4+ T cells from PBMCs cultured with SARS-CoV-2 spike peptides, obtained before COVID-19 vaccination. All receptors come from a human donor who received a COVID-19 vaccine.

The genes are TRBV6-5 and TRBJ2-5, with a weak D call TRBD2 (7 bases). This CDR3 contains 14 residues. Trimming removed 4 bases from V and 4 bases from J, with 13 bases in between. The germline V gene has CDR1 MNHEY and CDR2 SVGAGI. CDR3 sequence (DNA): TGTGCCAGCAGTTGGGGGGGCCAGGCAGAGACCCAGTACTTC. Residues: CASSWGGQAETQYF.

This clone was picked up a small number of times. The chain joins TRBV28 to TRBJ2-7; D call uncertain. The CDR3 runs 14 residues. Germline V lookup: CDR1 MDHEN, CDR2 SYDVKM. Deletions cut 7 bases from V and 2 bases from J, with 15 bases between. In nucleotides, the CDR3 is TGTGCCAGCACTGCGCATACTCGTACCTACGAGCAGTACTTC. This sequence encodes CASTAHTRTYEQYF. Filled out from reference TRBV28 and TRBJ2-7, the complete variable domain reads DVKVTQSSRYLVKRTGEKVFLECVQDMDHENMFWYRQDPGLGLRLIYFSYDVKMKEKGDIPEGYSVSREKKERFSLILESASTNQTSMYLCASTAHTRTYEQYFGPGTRLTVT.

Only a few counts were recorded for this clone. The chain joins TRBV5-1 to TRBJ2-2; D not certain. This CDR3 is built from 13 residues. Trimming removed 4 bases from V and 4 bases from J, with 8 bases in between. The germline V gene has CDR1 SGHRS and CDR2 YFSETQ. CDR3: CASSPPATGELFF. The CDR3 DNA sequence: TGCGCCAGCAGCCCCCCGGCCACCGGGGAGCTGTTTTTT.

The rearrangement joins TRBV7-9 to TRBJ1-2, with TRBD1 matching 7 bases. CDR1 SEHNR and CDR2 FQNEAQ come from the germline V gene (reference sequence). There are 15 residues in the CDR3. The J segment lost 2 bases and the V segment lost 6 bases, leaving 9 bases of the junction unmatched. CDR3: CASSLQGRMNYGYTF. As DNA, the CDR3 is TGTGCCAGCAGTTTACAGGGGCGAATGAACTATGGCTACACCTTC.

This rearrangement joins TRBV7-3 to TRBJ1-5, with 7 positions matching TRBD1. The CDR3 has 17 residues. J lost 4 bases, V lost 4 bases, and 13 bases had no gene match. Germline values: CDR1 SGHTA, CDR2 FQGTGA. CDR3 nucleotide sequence: TGTGCCAGCAGCTATACGACAGGGATGGAATGTAATCAGCCCCAGCATTTT. This codes for CASSYTTGMECNQPQHF.

A few counts support this clone. This rearrangement joins TRBV27 to TRBJ1-5; D perhaps matches TRBD1 (6 bases). The CDR3 is 16 amino acids. Germline CDR1 MNHEY, CDR2 SMNVEV (reference sequence). Trimming removed 8 bases from V and 2 bases from J, with 19 bases in between. The CDR3 DNA sequence: TGTGCCAGCCGACCCCGGGGGGCGCGCGGCAATCAGCCCCAGCATTTT. Amino acids: CASRPRGARGNQPQHF.

This clone was recorded a few times. Other DNA variants within this sample encode the same CDR3. This rearrangement joins TRBV18 to TRBJ1-1; 7 bases line up with TRBD1. There are 13 residues in the CDR3. Looked up from germline, CDR1 is KGHSH and CDR2 is LQKENI. With 3 bases clipped from V and 3 bases from J, the junction kept 1 base outside the gene matches. The CDR3 coding sequence is TGTGCCAGCTCACCTGGACAGGACACTGAAGCTTTCTTT. The encoded protein is CASSPGQDTEAFF. The full variable domain, its missing parts supplied by reference TRBV18 and TRBJ1-1, is NAGVMQNPRHLVRRRGQEARLRCSPMKGHSHVYWYRQLPEEGLKFMVYLQKENIIDESGMPKERFSAEFPKEGPSILRIQQVVRGDSAAYFCASSPGQDTEAFFGQGTRLTVV.

The chain has TRBV9 and TRBJ1-2; no reliable D call. The length of the CDR3 is 14 residues. Germline CDR1 reads SGDLS; CDR2 reads YYNGEE. V dropped 3 bases and J dropped 1 base, with 10 bases sitting between them. CDR3 loop: CASSATLSNYGYTF. Here the CDR3 DNA reads TGTGCCAGCAGCGCGACTCTCAGTAACTATGGCTACACCTTC.

The chain employs TRBV2 and TRBJ1-1; no reliable D call. Germline loops: CDR1 SNHLY, CDR2 FYNNEI. The CDR3 extends over 14 amino acids. V was clipped by 4 bases and J by 1 base, with 10 bases between them. The CDR3 here is CASSVLPENTEAFF. Written as DNA, the CDR3 is TGTGCCAGCAGTGTGCTCCCCGAGAACACTGAAGCTTTCTTT.

CDR3 sequence reads: CASSYMGGPNTEAFF. In DNA form, the CDR3 reads TGTGCCAGCAGTTACATGGGGGGGCCGAACACTGAAGCTTTCTTT. The rearrangement links TRBV6-5 to TRBJ1-1; D might be TRBD1 (6 bases). This CDR3 has 15 amino acids. V lost 2 bases and J lost 1, with 11 bases in between. Germline CDR1 and CDR2: MNHEY and SVGAGI.

The chain combines TRBV28 with TRBJ2-2, with TRBD1 matching 8 bases. Trimming at V came to 8 bases and at J to 0 bases, leaving 5 bases not matched to a gene. This CDR3 region has 15 residues. Germline lookup yields CDR1 MDHEN and CDR2 SYDVKM. This chain's CDR3 is CASRMDRANTGELFF. The CDR3 DNA is TGTGCCAGCCGTATGGACAGGGCGAACACCGGGGAGCTGTTTTTT.

The chain joins TRBV6-6 to TRBJ2-1, with D uncertain. The CDR3 is 13 residues long. Germline-derived CDR1 and CDR2 are MNHNY and SVGAGI (reference sequence). V was clipped by 6 bases and J by 6 bases, with 12 bases between them. In DNA form, the CDR3 reads TGTGCCAGCAGCCCCTCTCTTAGCAATGAGCAGTTCTTC. This gives the protein CASSPSLSNEQFF.

This clone has just one count. The gene calls are TRBV20-1 and TRBJ1-4, with D perhaps TRBD1 (5 bases). V shed 7 bases and J shed 6 bases, with 6 bases lying between them. This CDR3 comprises 10 residues. CDR1 is DFQATT, CDR2 SNEGSKA, per germline (reference sequence). CDR3 sequence reads: CSVGHEKLFF. In DNA, the CDR3 is TGCAGTGTGGGGCATGAAAAACTGTTTTTT.

This chain links TRBV28 with TRBJ2-3, with D possibly being TRBD2 (5 bases). The CDR3 totals 15 residues. Trimming pared 7 bases from V and 4 bases from J, leaving 18 bases between. CDR1 is MDHEN, CDR2 SYDVKM, per germline. The CDR3 region has the DNA TGTGCCAGCATCACCGGGGTCCCAGAGGCAGATACGCAGTATTTT. Protein product: CASITGVPEADTQYF. Filled out from reference TRBV28 and TRBJ2-3, the complete variable domain reads DVKVTQSSRYLVKRTGEKVFLECVQDMDHENMFWYRQDPGLGLRLIYFSYDVKMKEKGDIPEGYSVSREKKERFSLILESASTNQTSMYLCASITGVPEADTQYFGPGTRLTVL.

J is TRBJ2-2 and V is TRBV18; no reliable D call. V was cut by 3 bases and J by 7 bases, with 6 bases left in between. Per the germline V gene, CDR1 is KGHSH and CDR2 is LQKENI. This CDR3 comprises 12 residues. CDR3 in DNA: TGTGCCAGCTCACCCTTTCTCGGGGAGCTGTTTTTT. It yields the protein CASSPFLGELFF.

The count of this clone is one. The CDR3 DNA reads TGTGCCAGCAGCCAGGGACAGGGGGCTTTGAACACTGAAGCTTTCTTT. Its translation: CASSQGQGALNTEAFF. The rearrangement uses TRBV14 and TRBJ1-1; 12 nucleotides align to TRBD1. The CDR3 contains 16 residues. The V gene end was trimmed by 3 bases and the J gene end by 0 bases; junction bases not matched to a gene: 2. CDR1 and CDR2 from the germline V gene are SGHDN and FVKESK.

J is TRBJ1-1 and V is TRBV7-9; D is ambiguous. The V gene lost 5 bases and the J gene lost 0 bases, with 10 bases spanning the gap. This CDR3 comprises 14 residues. Per the germline V gene, CDR1 is SEHNR and CDR2 is FQNEAQ (reference sequence). CDR3 bases: TGTGCCAGCAGCCTACTCCGGGTGAACACTGAAGCTTTCTTT. Translated, it gives CASSLLRVNTEAFF.

The chain links TRBV30 to TRBJ1-5, with D tentatively TRBD1 (5 bases). The CDR3 runs to 12 residues. Trimming removed 1 base at V and 6 bases at J, with 7 bases between. Germline V CDR1 and CDR2: GTSNPN, SVGIG (reference sequence). For the CDR3, the DNA is TGTGCCTGGAGTGATAGGGGTCAGCCCCAGCATTTT. It encodes CAWSDRGQPQHF.

V and J are TRBV2 and TRBJ1-6; D is unresolved. This CDR3 comprises 12 residues. Trimming removed 4 bases from V and 7 bases from J, with 5 bases in between. Germline V gene data show CDR1 as SNHLY and CDR2 as FYNNEI. This chain's CDR3 is CASSAQNSPLHF. In DNA, the CDR3 is TGTGCCAGCAGTGCACAGAATTCACCCCTCCACTTT. Looking up the rest from reference TRBV2 and TRBJ1-6 gives the full variable domain: EPEVTQTPSHQVTQMGQEVILRCVPISNHLYFYWYRQILGQKVEFLVSFYNNEISEKSEIFDDQFSVERPDGSNFTLKIRSTKLEDSAMYFCASSAQNSPLHFGNGTRLTVT.

Regarding this clone: Other DNA sequences of this sample code for an identical CDR3. The chain employs TRBV12-3 or TRBV12-4 and TRBJ2-5, with D maybe TRBD1 (6 bases). This CDR3 region has 12 residues. V was shortened by 3 bases and J by 5 bases, with 7 bases between the two germline ends. Here the CDR3 DNA reads TGTGCCAGCAGTTTGGGGGCGGAGACCCAGTACTTC. Encoded protein: CASSLGAETQYF.

V usage is TRBV5-4 and J usage is TRBJ2-5, with D hard to call. Germline-derived CDR1 and CDR2 are SGHNT and YYREEE (reference sequence). V was shortened by 1 base and J by 2 bases, with 9 bases between the two germline ends. CDR3 size: 14 residues. The CDR3 DNA sequence: TGTGCCAGCAGCTTGCGGCACCGGCAAGAGACCCAGTACTTC. Translated: CASSLRHRQETQYF.

The CDR3 DNA reads TGTGCCAGCAAATTACAGGGGGCCCCGCCAGAGACCCAGTACTTC. Translation: CASKLQGAPPETQYF. The chain employs TRBV7-2 and TRBJ2-5, with 9 positions matching TRBD1. The V gene end was trimmed by 7 bases and the J gene end by 4 bases; junction bases not matched to a gene: 10. Germline loops: CDR1 SGHTA, CDR2 FQGNSA. This CDR3 comprises 15 residues.

J is TRBJ2-5 and V is TRBV24-1, with D maybe TRBD2 (5 bases). Germline values: CDR1 KGHDR, CDR2 SFDVKD. The CDR3 length is 17 residues. Trimming cost V 4 bases and J 2 bases, with 19 bases left between them. The CDR3 spells CATSEPGRSGKQETQYF. DNA of the CDR3: TGTGCCACCAGTGAGCCAGGTCGGTCCGGGAAGCAAGAGACCCAGTACTTC.

The chain has TRBV6-5 and TRBJ1-3, with D maybe TRBD1 (6 bases). Germline loops: CDR1 MNHEY, CDR2 SVGAGI. V was clipped by 5 bases and J by 7 bases, with 12 bases between them. The CDR3 loop spans 13 amino acids. The CDR3 nucleotides are TGTGCCAGCAGTACGTCAGGGGCGAACACCATATATTTT. Protein product: CASSTSGANTIYF.

The chain employs TRBV2 and TRBJ2-7; TRBD2 aligns across 8 bases. The CDR3 has 15 residues. CDR1 SNHLY and CDR2 FYNNEI come from the germline V gene. Losses at the gene ends were 6 bases for V and 3 bases for J; bases not matched to a gene: 10. The CDR3 is CASRTGGEPHYEQYF. The CDR3 DNA reads as TGTGCCAGCAGGACGGGGGGGGAGCCTCACTACGAGCAGTACTTC.

CDR3 nucleotides: TGTGCCAGCAGTGAGTACGGCATGCGGGGCTACACCTTC. Protein: CASSEYGMRGYTF. The gene calls are TRBV2 and TRBJ1-2, with D hard to call. V gave up 3 bases and J gave up 8 bases, with 13 bases separating them. The CDR3 totals 13 residues. Germline CDR1 reads SNHLY; CDR2 reads FYNNEI. The full variable domain, in which reference TRBV2 and TRBJ1-2 provide the parts outside the CDR3, is EPEVTQTPSHQVTQMGQEVILRCVPISNHLYFYWYRQILGQKVEFLVSFYNNEISEKSEIFDDQFSVERPDGSNFTLKIRSTKLEDSAMYFCASSEYGMRGYTFGSGTRLTVV.

A few counts support this clone. The CDR3 DNA reads TGTGCCAGTAGACCGGCCGGGACAGGCCATTATCAGCCCCAGCATTTT. It encodes CASRPAGTGHYQPQHF. The chain is built from TRBV19 and TRBJ1-5, with TRBD1 matching over 8 bases. V gave up 6 bases and J gave up 5 bases; unmatched junction bases: 12. Germline CDR1 and CDR2: LNHDA and SQIVND (reference sequence). This CDR3 is built from 16 residues.

V gene TRBV6-1 combines with J gene TRBJ2-7, with 10 bases identical to TRBD2. Unmatched junction bases numbered 11, after V lost 3 bases and J lost 0 bases. This CDR3 region has 18 residues. The germline V gene encodes CDR1 MNHNS and CDR2 SASEGT. CDR3 amino acids: CASSEHGTSVSYSYEQYF. Written as DNA, the CDR3 is TGTGCCAGCAGTGAGCATGGGACTAGCGTGTCGTACTCCTACGAGCAGTACTTC.

The chain employs TRBV30 and TRBJ1-2; a weak D match, TRBD1 (5 bases). CDR1 and CDR2 from the germline V gene are GTSNPN and SVGIG (reference sequence). The CDR3 loop spans 13 amino acids. The V end was cut by 1 base, the J end by 6 bases, with 12 bases between. In DNA form, the CDR3 reads TGTGCCTGGAGTGCTGGCCTCAGGGATGGCTACACCTTC. This sequence encodes CAWSAGLRDGYTF.

This clone appeared a few times. The J gene is TRBJ2-1, the V gene TRBV2; tentatively, D is TRBD1 (7 bases). From germline, CDR1 is SNHLY and CDR2 FYNNEI. The CDR3 extends over 15 amino acids. Between the trimmed V and J ends, which lost 6 bases and 4 bases, there was a span of 16 bases. This chain's CDR3 is CASSTDRAGYNEQFF. In DNA form, the CDR3 reads TGTGCCAGCAGCACCGACAGGGCGGGATACAATGAGCAGTTCTTC. Looking up the rest from reference TRBV2 and TRBJ2-1 gives the full variable domain: EPEVTQTPSHQVTQMGQEVILRCVPISNHLYFYWYRQILGQKVEFLVSFYNNEISEKSEIFDDQFSVERPDGSNFTLKIRSTKLEDSAMYFCASSTDRAGYNEQFFGPGTRLTVL.